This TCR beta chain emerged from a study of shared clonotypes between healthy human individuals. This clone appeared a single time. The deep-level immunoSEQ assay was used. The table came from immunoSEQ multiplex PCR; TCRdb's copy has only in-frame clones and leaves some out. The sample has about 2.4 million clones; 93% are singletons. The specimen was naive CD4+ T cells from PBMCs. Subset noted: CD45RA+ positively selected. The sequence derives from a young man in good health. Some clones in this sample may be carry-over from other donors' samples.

CDR3 amino acids: CASRGTGFQGEQYF. The CDR3 region has the DNA TGTGCCAGCAGGGGGACAGGTTTCCAGGGCGAGCAGTACTTC. This chain joins TRBV2 and TRBJ2-7; 8 bases map to TRBD1. The CDR3 sequence is 14 residues long. Losses at the gene ends were 6 bases for V and 6 bases for J; bases not matched to a gene: 10. Germline assignment: CDR1 SNHLY and CDR2 FYNNEI.